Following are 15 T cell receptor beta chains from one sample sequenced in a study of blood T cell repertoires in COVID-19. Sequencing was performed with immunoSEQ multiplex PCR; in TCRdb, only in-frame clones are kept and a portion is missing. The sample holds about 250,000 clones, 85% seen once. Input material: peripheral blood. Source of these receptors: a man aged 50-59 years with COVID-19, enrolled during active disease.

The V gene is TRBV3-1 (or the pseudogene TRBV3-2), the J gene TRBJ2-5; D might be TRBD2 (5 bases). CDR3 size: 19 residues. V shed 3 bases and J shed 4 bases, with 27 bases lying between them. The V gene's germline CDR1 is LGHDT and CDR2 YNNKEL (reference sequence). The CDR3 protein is CASSHPRALATPIGETQYF. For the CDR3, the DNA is TGTGCCAGCAGCCACCCAAGGGCGCTAGCTACCCCCATCGGAGAGACCCAGTACTTC.

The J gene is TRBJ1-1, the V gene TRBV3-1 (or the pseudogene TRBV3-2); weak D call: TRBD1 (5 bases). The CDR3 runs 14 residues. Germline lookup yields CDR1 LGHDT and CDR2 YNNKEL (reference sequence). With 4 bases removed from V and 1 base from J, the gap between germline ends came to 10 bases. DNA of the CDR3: TGTGCCAGCAGCCCTTACGACAGGAACACTGAAGCTTTCTTT. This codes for CASSPYDRNTEAFF.

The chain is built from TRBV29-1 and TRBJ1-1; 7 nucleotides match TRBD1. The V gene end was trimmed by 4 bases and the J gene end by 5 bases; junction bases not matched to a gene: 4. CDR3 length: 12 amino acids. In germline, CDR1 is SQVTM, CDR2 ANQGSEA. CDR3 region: CSVGQGRTEAFF. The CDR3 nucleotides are TGCAGCGTTGGACAGGGTAGGACTGAAGCTTTCTTT.

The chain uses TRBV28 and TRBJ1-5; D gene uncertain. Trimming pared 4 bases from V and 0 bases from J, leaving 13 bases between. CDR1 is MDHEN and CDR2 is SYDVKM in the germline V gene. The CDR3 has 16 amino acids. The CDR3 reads CASSSRWGDSNQPQHF. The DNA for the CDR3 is TGTGCCAGCAGTTCTCGGTGGGGAGATAGCAATCAGCCCCAGCATTTT.

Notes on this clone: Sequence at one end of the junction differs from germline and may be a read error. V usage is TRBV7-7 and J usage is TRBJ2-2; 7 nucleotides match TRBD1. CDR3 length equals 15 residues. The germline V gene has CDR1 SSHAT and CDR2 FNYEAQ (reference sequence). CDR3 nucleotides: TGTGCTAGCAGCACTGGACAGGCGAACACCGGGGAGCTGTTTTTT. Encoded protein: CASSTGQANTGELFF.

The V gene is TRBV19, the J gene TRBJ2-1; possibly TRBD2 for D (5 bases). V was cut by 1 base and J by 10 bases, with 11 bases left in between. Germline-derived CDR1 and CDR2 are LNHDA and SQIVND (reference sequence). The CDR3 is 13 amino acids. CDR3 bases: TGTGCCAGTAGTATAGCGGGGTTACGGGAGCAGTTCTTC. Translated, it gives CASSIAGLREQFF.

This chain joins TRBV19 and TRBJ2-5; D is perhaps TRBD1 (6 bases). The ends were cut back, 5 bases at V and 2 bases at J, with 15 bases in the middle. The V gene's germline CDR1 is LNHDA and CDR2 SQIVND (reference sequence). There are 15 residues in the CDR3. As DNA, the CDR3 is TGTGCCAGTAGTGCCGACAGGTCGAGGCAAGAGACCCAGTACTTC. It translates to CASSADRSRQETQYF.

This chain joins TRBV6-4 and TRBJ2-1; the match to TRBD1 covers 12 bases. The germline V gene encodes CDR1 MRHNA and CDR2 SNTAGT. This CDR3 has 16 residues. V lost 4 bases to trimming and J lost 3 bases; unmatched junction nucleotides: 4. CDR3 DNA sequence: TGTGCCAGCAGTGGGGGACAGGGGGCCGGCTACAATGAGCAGTTCTTC. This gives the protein CASSGGQGAGYNEQFF.

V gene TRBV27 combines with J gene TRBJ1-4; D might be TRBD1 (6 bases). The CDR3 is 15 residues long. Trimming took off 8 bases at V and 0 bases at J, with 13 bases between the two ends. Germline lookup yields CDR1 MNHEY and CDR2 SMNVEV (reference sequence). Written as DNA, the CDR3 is TGTGCCAGCCGAGAACAGGGCCCAACTAATGAAAAACTGTTTTTT. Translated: CASREQGPTNEKLFF.

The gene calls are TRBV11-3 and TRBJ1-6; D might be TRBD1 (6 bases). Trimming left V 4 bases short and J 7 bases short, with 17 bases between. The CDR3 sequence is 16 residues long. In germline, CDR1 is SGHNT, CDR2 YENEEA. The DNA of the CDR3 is TGTGCCAGCAGCTGCCTCCAATACAGGGAGAATTCACCCCTCCACTTT. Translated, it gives CASSCLQYRENSPLHF.

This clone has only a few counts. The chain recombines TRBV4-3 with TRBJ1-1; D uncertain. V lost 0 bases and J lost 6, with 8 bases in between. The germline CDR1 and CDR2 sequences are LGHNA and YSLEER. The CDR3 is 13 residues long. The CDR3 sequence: CASSQDLAAEAFF. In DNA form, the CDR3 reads TGCGCCAGCAGCCAAGATCTTGCAGCTGAAGCTTTCTTT.

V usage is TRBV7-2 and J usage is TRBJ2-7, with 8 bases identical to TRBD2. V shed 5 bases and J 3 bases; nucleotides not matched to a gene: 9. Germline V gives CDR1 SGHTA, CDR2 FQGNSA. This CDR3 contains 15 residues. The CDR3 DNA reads TGTGCCAGCAGCCGCGCCGGCGGGGGGTACTACGAGCAGTACTTC. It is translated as CASSRAGGGYYEQYF.

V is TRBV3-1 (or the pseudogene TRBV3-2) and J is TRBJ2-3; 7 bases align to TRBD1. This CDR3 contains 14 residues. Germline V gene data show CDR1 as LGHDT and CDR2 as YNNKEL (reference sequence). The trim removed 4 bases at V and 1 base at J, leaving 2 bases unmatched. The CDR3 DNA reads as TGTGCCAGCAGCCCCGGACAGGGCACAGATACGCAGTATTTT. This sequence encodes CASSPGQGTDTQYF.

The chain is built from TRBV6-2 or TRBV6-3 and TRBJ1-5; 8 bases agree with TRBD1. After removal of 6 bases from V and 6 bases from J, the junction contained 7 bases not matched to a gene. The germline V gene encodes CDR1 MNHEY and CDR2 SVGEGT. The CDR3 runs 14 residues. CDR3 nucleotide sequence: TGTGCCAGCAGCTCGGGACAGGTAGTTCAGCCCCAGCATTTT. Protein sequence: CASSSGQVVQPQHF.

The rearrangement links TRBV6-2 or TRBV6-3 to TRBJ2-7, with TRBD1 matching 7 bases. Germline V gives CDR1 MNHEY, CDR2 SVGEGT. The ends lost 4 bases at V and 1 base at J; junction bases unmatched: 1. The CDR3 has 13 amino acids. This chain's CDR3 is CASSWDSSYEQYF. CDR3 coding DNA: TGTGCCAGCAGTTGGGACAGTTCCTACGAGCAGTACTTC.